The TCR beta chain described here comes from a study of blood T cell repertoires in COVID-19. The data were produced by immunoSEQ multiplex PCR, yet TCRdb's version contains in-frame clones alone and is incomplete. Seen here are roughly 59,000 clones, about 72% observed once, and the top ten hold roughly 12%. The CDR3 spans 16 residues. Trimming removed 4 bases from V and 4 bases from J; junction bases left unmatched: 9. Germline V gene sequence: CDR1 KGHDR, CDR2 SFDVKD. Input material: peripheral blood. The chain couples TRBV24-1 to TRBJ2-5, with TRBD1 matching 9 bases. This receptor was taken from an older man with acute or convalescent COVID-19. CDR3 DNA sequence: TGTGCCACCAGTGAAGGCGGGACAGGGTCTAGAGAGACCCAGTACTTC. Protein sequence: CATSEGGTGSRETQYF.